This is a list of T cell receptor beta chains from one sample in a study of blood T cell repertoires in COVID-19. Repertoires were generated with immunoSEQ multiplex PCR, while TCRdb's copy carries only in-frame clones and drops some. The profile shows approximately 230,000 clones, 70% to 85% of them singletons. Sequencing used peripheral blood. The receptors were sampled from a woman aged 40 to 49 with active or convalescent COVID-19. Both conserved end residues are part of each CDR3. A D gene is named only where the DNA matches it firmly. A row's size may be missing; if present it is once, few, many or a size class.

>TRBJ1-5|-|few|TRBV15
TGTGCCACCAGCAGAGAGATGGGGTTCGGGGATCAGCCCCAGCATTTT
CATSREMGFGDQPQHF
>TRBJ1-2|-|-|TRBV28
TGTGCCAGCAGTTTAGGGCAGGGGCCCGACAACTATGGCTACACCTTC
CASSLGQGPDNYGYTF
>TRBJ2-2|TRBD2|-|TRBV2
TGTGCCAGCACCGGGACTAGCGGGAGTACCGGGGAGCTGTTTTTT
CASTGTSGSTGELFF
>TRBJ2-5|-|-|TRBV28
TGTGCCAGCAGTTTCTCGAGAGAGACCCAGTACTTC
CASSFSRETQYF
>TRBJ1-1|-|-|TRBV28
TGTGCCAGCATCCCCTCCCTGGCTTCTGGGAACACTGAAGCTTTCTTT
CASIPSLASGNTEAFF
>TRBJ1-6|TRBD1|-|TRBV2
TGTGCCAGCAGGCTAACTGGACAGGGGAATTCACCCCTCCACTTT
CASRLTGQGNSPLHF
>TRBJ2-2|TRBD1|-|TRBV28
TGTGCCAGCACCACCAGGACAGGAAACACCGGGGAGCTGTTTTTT
CASTTRTGNTGELFF
>TRBJ2-5|TRBD2|-|TRBV11-2
TGTGCCAGCAGCTTAGCCCTAGCGGGCCAAGAGACCCAGTACTTC
CASSLALAGQETQYF
>TRBJ1-2|TRBD1|few|TRBV27
TGTGCCAGCAGATTCGTACAGGGGGTTAACTATGGCTACACCTTC
CASRFVQGVNYGYTF
>TRBJ2-5|-|-|TRBV20-1
TGCAGTGCTAGTGTGGGGGGACTGGGGAAAGAGACCCAGTACTTC
CSASVGGLGKETQYF
>TRBJ1-3|-|-|TRBV19
TGTGCCAGTAGAAAGGAGGTCTCTGGAAACACCATATATTTT
CASRKEVSGNTIYF
>TRBJ2-1|TRBD1|many|TRBV24-1
TGTGCCACCAGTGATCGGACAGGGGGCCGTCCCTACAATGAGCAGTTCTTC
CATSDRTGGRPYNEQFF
>TRBJ2-7|-|-|TRBV29-1
TGCAGCGTCGGAACAGGATTCTACGAGCAGTACTTC
CSVGTGFYEQYF
>TRBJ1-2|-|-|TRBV10-3
TGTGCCATCAGGGTTACGACAGAGATAAGCTATGGCTACACCTTC
CAIRVTTEISYGYTF
>TRBJ1-4|-|-|TRBV5-1
TGCGCCAGCAGCCAGGACAGAGGGGTCGAAAAACTGTTTTTT
CASSQDRGVEKLFF
>TRBJ2-5|-|-|TRBV5-1
TGCGCCAGCAGTCAGCAAGAGACCCAGTACTTC
CASSQQETQYF
>TRBJ2-3|-|few|TRBV19
TGTGCCAGTAGTCAGAACACAGATACGCAGTATTTT
CASSQNTDTQYF
>TRBJ1-2|-|-|TRBV5-4
TGTGCCAGCAGCTTGAGACAGCACTATGGCTACACCTTC
CASSLRQHYGYTF
>TRBJ1-1|TRBD1|-|TRBV5-1
TGCGCCAGCAGCTTAGGACAGGCTACTCCGAACACTGAAGCTTTCTTT
CASSLGQATPNTEAFF
>TRBJ1-2|-|-|TRBV6-5
TGTGCCAGCACGAAGAAGAGTTATGGCTACACCTTC
CASTKKSYGYTF
>TRBJ1-1|-|-|TRBV5-1
TGCGCCAGCAGCTCCGCACCGGGTCCAAACACTGAAGCTTTCTTT
CASSSAPGPNTEAFF
>TRBJ1-6|TRBD1|-|TRBV4-2
TGTGCCAGCAGCCAAGTCGGGGACAGCTATAATTCACCCCTCCACTTT
CASSQVGDSYNSPLHF
>TRBJ2-3|TRBD1|-|TRBV9
TGTGCCAGCAGCGGGGACAGTCCTCGGGCCGGAGATACGCAGTATTTT
CASSGDSPRAGDTQYF